These T cell receptor beta chains were read from a single sample in a study of cytomegalovirus exposure and HLA in healthy donors. Assay: immunoSEQ multiplex PCR; the TCRdb copy retains only in-frame clones and omits some. This table has about 42,000 clones, about 50% appearing once. Input material: PBMCs. These receptors were obtained from a human donor in good health. Each CDR3 is given with its conserved first and last residue. The D gene is left open where the match is weak. Clone size is shown for a subset of rows, as once, few, many or a class of expanded clone.

>TRBJ1-6|few|TRBD1|TRBV5-4
CASSPDRVNSPLHF
TGTGCCAGCAGCCCGGACAGGGTAAATTCACCCCTCCACTTT
>TRBJ2-1|few|TRBD2|TRBV14
CASSQEPLGLADNEQFF
TGTGCCAGCAGCCAAGAGCCATTGGGACTAGCGGACAATGAGCAGTTCTTC
>TRBJ1-1|.|.|TRBV11-3
CASSLESRTEAFF
TGTGCCAGCAGCTTAGAGAGCAGGACAGAAGCTTTCTTT
>TRBJ1-1|few|.|TRBV27
CASNSPRASDRNTEAFF
TGTGCCAGCAACTCCCCAAGGGCTTCGGACAGAAACACTGAAGCTTTCTTT
>TRBJ2-1|.|TRBD2|TRBV6-1
CASSGGLSYNEQFF
TGTGCCAGTAGCGGGGGGCTGTCCTACAATGAGCAGTTCTTC
>TRBJ2-3|few|.|TRBV19
CASKLKRESSTDTQYF
TGTGCCAGTAAACTTAAGAGGGAGTCGAGCACAGATACGCAGTATTTT
>TRBJ1-3|few|TRBD1|TRBV19
CASRDRTGASGNTIYF
TGTGCCAGTAGGGACCGGACAGGTGCCTCTGGAAACACCATATATTTT
>TRBJ1-4|.|TRBD1|TRBV5-1
CASSSRTGESGKLFF
TGCGCCAGCAGCTCGCGGACAGGGGAAAGTGGGAAACTGTTTTTT
>TRBJ1-1|.|TRBD1|TRBV7-2
CASSPPQGITGNTEAFF
TGTGCCAGCAGCCCACCACAGGGGATAACGGGAAACACTGAAGCTTTCTTT
>TRBJ2-7|.|.|TRBV7-9
CASSPLTGRGDNEQYF
TGTGCCAGCAGCCCACTGACCGGCAGGGGGGACAACGAGCAGTACTTC
>TRBJ1-5|.|TRBD1|TRBV7-2
CASSLELGQGSQPQHF
TGTGCCAGCAGCTTAGAATTAGGACAGGGGTCTCAGCCCCAGCATTTT
>TRBJ1-1|.|.|TRBV7-6
CASSLEPGNTEAFF
TGTGCCAGCAGCTTAGAACCGGGGAACACTGAAGCTTTCTTT
>TRBJ2-7|few|.|TRBV18
CASSPYRDTNYEQYF
TGTGCCAGCTCACCCTACCGGGACACCAACTACGAGCAGTACTTC
>TRBJ1-5|few|.|TRBV19
CASSRGIGGWSNQPQHF
TGTGCCAGTAGTAGGGGGATCGGGGGTTGGAGCAATCAGCCCCAGCATTTT
>TRBJ2-7|.|TRBD2|TRBV18
CASSPPSGSHEQYF
TGTGCCAGCTCACCACCTAGCGGGAGTCACGAGCAGTACTTC
>TRBJ1-1|once|.|TRBV4-3
CASSQESVGLGNTEAFF
TGCGCCAGCAGCCAAGAGTCCGTGGGGCTCGGAAACACTGAAGCTTTCTTT
>TRBJ1-1|few|.|TRBV5-1
CASAGTGYTEAFF
TGCGCCAGCGCGGGGACGGGATACACTGAAGCTTTCTTT
>TRBJ2-7|.|TRBD1|TRBV19
CASSIGTATYEQYF
TGTGCCAGTAGTATCGGGACAGCCACCTACGAGCAGTACTTC
>TRBJ2-5|.|TRBD1|TRBV6-1
CASSATWDSQETQYF
TGTGCCAGCAGTGCGACCTGGGACAGCCAAGAGACCCAGTACTTC
>TRBJ2-7|.|.|TRBV29-1
CSVALAHEQYF
TGCAGCGTTGCTCTAGCCCACGAGCAGTACTTC
>TRBJ1-2|few|.|TRBV4-1
CASSQVLFVGAMVNYGYTF
TGCGCCAGCAGCCAAGTCCTATTCGTGGGAGCAATGGTTAACTATGGCTACACCTTC
>TRBJ1-2|few|.|TRBV18
CASSDRPHYGYTF
TGTGCCAGCTCCGACAGGCCTCACTATGGCTACACCTTC
>TRBJ2-3|.|.|TRBV15
CATSRENQGIAPATDTQYF
TGTGCCACCAGCAGAGAAAACCAGGGGATAGCCCCTGCCACAGATACGCAGTATTTT
>TRBJ1-2|few|TRBD1|TRBV7-2
CASSLESTGVPYGYTF
TGTGCCAGCAGCTTAGAGTCCACAGGGGTTCCCTATGGCTACACCTTC
>TRBJ1-5|many|TRBD1|TRBV2
CASIGDRGFNQPQHF
TGTGCCAGCATTGGGGACAGGGGCTTCAATCAGCCCCAGCATTTT
>TRBJ2-5|.|.|TRBV25-1
CASSETRLQGQETQYF
TGTGCCAGCAGTGAAACTCGTCTACAGGGCCAAGAGACCCAGTACTTC
>TRBJ2-7|few|.|TRBV6-6
CASSRLGLDYEQYF
TGTGCCAGCAGCAGACTAGGCCTTGACTACGAGCAGTACTTC
>TRBJ2-1|.|TRBD2|TRBV7-2
CASSLGAGGRLSYNEQFF
TGTGCCAGCAGCTTAGGGGCGGGGGGGCGTCTTTCCTACAATGAGCAGTTCTTC
>TRBJ2-5|.|.|TRBV5-6
CASSLQGRETQYF
TGTGCCAGCAGCTTACAGGGTCGAGAGACCCAGTACTTC
>TRBJ2-2|.|.|TRBV7-2
CASSLGGGTGELFF
TGTGCCAGCAGCTTAGGTGGAGGCACCGGGGAGCTGTTTTTT
>TRBJ1-6|few|TRBD1|TRBV4-1
CASSQQGGHNSPLHF
TGCGCCAGCAGCCAACAGGGGGGCCATAATTCACCCCTCCACTTT
>TRBJ2-3|.|.|TRBV21-1
CASNPCRDPEELAGGLTQYF
TGTGCCAGCAACCCCTGCCGGGACCCGGAGGAGCTAGCGGGAGGGCTAACGCAGTATTTT
>TRBJ2-1|few|TRBD2|TRBV5-1
CASSLVASGHNEQFF
TGCGCCAGCAGCTTGGTAGCTAGCGGTCACAATGAGCAGTTCTTC
>TRBJ1-2|.|.|TRBV7-2
CASSLPGGLGGYTF
TGTGCCAGCAGCTTACCCGGGGGGTTAGGTGGCTACACCTTC
>TRBJ2-2|.|TRBD1|TRBV5-1
CASGSGTGANTGELFF
TGCGCCAGCGGGTCCGGGACAGGGGCGAACACCGGGGAGCTGTTTTTT
>TRBJ2-2|.|TRBD1|TRBV29-1
CSAKTGVDTGELFF
TGCAGCGCCAAGACAGGGGTCGACACCGGGGAGCTGTTTTTT
>TRBJ1-4|.|.|TRBV7-9
CASSLNRATNEKLFF
TGTGCCAGCAGCTTAAACAGGGCAACTAATGAAAAACTGTTTTTT